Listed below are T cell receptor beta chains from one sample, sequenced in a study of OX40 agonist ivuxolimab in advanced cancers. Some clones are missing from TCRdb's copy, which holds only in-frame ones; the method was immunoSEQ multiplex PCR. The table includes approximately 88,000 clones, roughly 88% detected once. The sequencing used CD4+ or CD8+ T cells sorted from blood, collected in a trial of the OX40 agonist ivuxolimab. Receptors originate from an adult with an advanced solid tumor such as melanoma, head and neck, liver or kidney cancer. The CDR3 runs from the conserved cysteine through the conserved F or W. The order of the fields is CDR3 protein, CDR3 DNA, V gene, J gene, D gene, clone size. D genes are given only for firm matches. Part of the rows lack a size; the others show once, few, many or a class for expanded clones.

CDR3: CASSKGTYEQYF
DNA: TGTGCCAGTAGTAAAGGGACCTACGAGCAGTACTTC
V: TRBV19
J: TRBJ2-7
D: -
size: -

CDR3: CASSLNTSPDTQYF
DNA: TGCGCCAGCAGCTTGAACACCTCACCAGATACGCAGTATTTT
V: TRBV5-1
J: TRBJ2-3
D: -
size: -

CDR3: CASSDTNEQFF
DNA: TGTGCCAGCAGCGACACAAATGAGCAGTTCTTC
V: TRBV6-5
J: TRBJ2-1
D: -
size: -

CDR3: CASSLSPTVANEKLFF
DNA: TGTGCCAGCAGCTTAAGCCCGACAGTAGCTAATGAAAAACTGTTTTTT
V: TRBV7-8
J: TRBJ1-4
D: -
size: -

CDR3: CASSIERGYEQYF
DNA: TGTGCCAGTAGTATCGAGCGGGGCTACGAGCAGTACTTC
V: TRBV19
J: TRBJ2-7
D: TRBD2
size: -

CDR3: CASNTKPGQGFNQPQHF
DNA: TGTGCCAGCAATACGAAACCGGGACAGGGGTTTAATCAGCCCCAGCATTTT
V: TRBV2
J: TRBJ1-5
D: TRBD1
size: -

CDR3: CAWSVWGNSPLHF
DNA: TGTGCCTGGAGTGTATGGGGCAATTCACCCCTCCACTTT
V: TRBV30
J: TRBJ1-6
D: -
size: -

CDR3: CASSVVKGWNTEAFF
DNA: TGTGCCAGCAGCGTAGTAAAGGGGTGGAACACTGAAGCTTTCTTT
V: TRBV9
J: TRBJ1-1
D: -
size: -

CDR3: CASSRPNTEAFF
DNA: TGTGCCAGCAGTCGACCCAACACTGAAGCTTTCTTT
V: TRBV5-6
J: TRBJ1-1
D: -
size: -

CDR3: CASSIPRETQYF
DNA: TGTGCCAGCAGCATCCCCCGAGAGACCCAGTACTTC
V: TRBV5-8
J: TRBJ2-5
D: -
size: -

CDR3: CASSVGDSRYNSPLHF
DNA: TGTGCCAGCAGCGTAGGGGACAGCCGTTATAATTCACCCCTCCACTTT
V: TRBV9
J: TRBJ1-6
D: TRBD1
size: -

CDR3: CASSGTGTYGHTF
DNA: TGTGCCAGCAGCGGGACAGGAACTTATGGCCACACCTTC
V: TRBV2
J: TRBJ1-2
D: TRBD1
size: -

CDR3: CASSLSLGRVGEQYF
DNA: TGTGCCAGCAGCTTAAGTTTGGGCAGGGTAGGCGAGCAGTACTTC
V: TRBV7-9
J: TRBJ2-7
D: -
size: -

CDR3: CASSMVQGAAREQYF
DNA: TGTGCCAGTAGTATGGTACAGGGCGCAGCGCGGGAGCAGTACTTC
V: TRBV19
J: TRBJ2-7
D: -
size: -

CDR3: CASSDGWGNGYTF
DNA: TGTGCCAGCAGTGACGGGTGGGGAAATGGCTACACCTTC
V: TRBV6-4
J: TRBJ1-2
D: -
size: -

CDR3: CASSVGVGIRYGYTF
DNA: TGTGCCAGCAGCGTAGGAGTGGGAATAAGGTATGGCTACACCTTC
V: TRBV9
J: TRBJ1-2
D: -
size: -

CDR3: CATSGTSGVYEQYF
DNA: TGCGCCACCTCCGGGACTAGCGGGGTCTACGAGCAGTACTTC
V: TRBV10-2
J: TRBJ2-7
D: TRBD2
size: -

CDR3: CASIGSGGVGNTIYF
DNA: TGTGCCAGCATCGGAAGTGGCGGAGTGGGAAACACCATATATTTT
V: TRBV6-1
J: TRBJ1-3
D: -
size: -

CDR3: CASSLSGSLQGEAFF
DNA: TGTGCCAGCAGCTTAAGCGGTAGTTTGCAGGGTGAAGCTTTCTTT
V: TRBV7-8
J: TRBJ1-1
D: -
size: -

CDR3: CASSPGLAEYNEQFF
DNA: TGTGCCAGCAGCCCCGGACTAGCGGAGTACAATGAGCAGTTCTTC
V: TRBV9
J: TRBJ2-1
D: TRBD2
size: once

CDR3: CASSVRSPSGGVGTQYF
DNA: TGTGCCAGCAGCGTAAGGTCCCCTAGCGGGGGGGTTGGTACGCAGTATTTT
V: TRBV5-6
J: TRBJ2-3
D: TRBD2
size: -

CDR3: CASSLGRSEKLFF
DNA: TGTGCCAGCAGCTTGGGTCGCAGTGAAAAACTGTTTTTT
V: TRBV5-5
J: TRBJ1-4
D: -
size: once

CDR3: CAWNPLGREKLFF
DNA: TGTGCCTGGAATCCCCTTGGAAGGGAAAAACTGTTTTTT
V: TRBV30
J: TRBJ1-4
D: -
size: -

CDR3: CASSPLGEDSQYF
DNA: TGTGCCAGCAGCCCGCTAGGGGAGGATTCCCAGTACTTC
V: TRBV7-8
J: TRBJ2-5
D: -
size: -

CDR3: CASSQWAVGGTEAFF
DNA: TGTGCCAGCAGCCAATGGGCCGTAGGGGGCACTGAAGCTTTCTTT
V: TRBV14
J: TRBJ1-1
D: -
size: -

CDR3: CASSSGTGGLGGNTIYF
DNA: TGTGCCAGCAGCTCCGGGACAGGGGGTCTTGGTGGAAACACCATATATTTT
V: TRBV5-4
J: TRBJ1-3
D: TRBD1
size: -

CDR3: CASRPTSGNTIYF
DNA: TGTGCCAGCAGGCCGACCTCTGGAAACACCATATATTTT
V: TRBV6-6
J: TRBJ1-3
D: -
size: -

CDR3: CASSLLPGTGFYNEQFF
DNA: TGTGCCAGTAGTTTACTACCCGGGACAGGGTTCTACAATGAGCAGTTCTTC
V: TRBV19
J: TRBJ2-1
D: TRBD1
size: -

CDR3: CASSSGVYGYTF
DNA: TGTGCCAGCAGCTCAGGGGTTTATGGCTACACCTTC
V: TRBV7-8
J: TRBJ1-2
D: -
size: -

CDR3: CASSQEGGTGGHQYF
DNA: TGCGCCAGCAGCCAAGAAGGCGGGACAGGGGGTCACCAGTACTTC
V: TRBV4-3
J: TRBJ2-7
D: TRBD1
size: -

CDR3: CASGPGAYEQYF
DNA: TGTGCCAGCGGGCCAGGAGCCTACGAGCAGTACTTC
V: TRBV6-1
J: TRBJ2-7
D: -
size: -

CDR3: CASRSPRGGDYNEQFF
DNA: TGTGCCAGCAGGAGTCCTCGCGGGGGGGATTACAATGAGCAGTTCTTC
V: TRBV11-2
J: TRBJ2-1
D: TRBD2
size: -

CDR3: CASSLALRTGYYEQYF
DNA: TGTGCCAGCAGCTTAGCGCTACGGACAGGGTACTACGAGCAGTACTTC
V: TRBV7-9
J: TRBJ2-7
D: TRBD1
size: -

CDR3: CASSVMGQGASGVTEAFF
DNA: TGTGCCAGCAGCGTGATGGGACAGGGGGCTTCTGGGGTTACTGAAGCTTTCTTT
V: TRBV9
J: TRBJ1-1
D: TRBD1
size: -

CDR3: CASSLELAGETQYF
DNA: TGCGCCAGCAGCTTGGAGTTAGCGGGAGAGACCCAGTACTTC
V: TRBV5-1
J: TRBJ2-5
D: TRBD2
size: once

CDR3: CASPGGEGGMGNQPQHF
DNA: TGTGCCAGCCCTGGCGGGGAGGGCGGTATGGGCAATCAGCCCCAGCATTTT
V: TRBV27
J: TRBJ1-5
D: -
size: -

CDR3: CASSRDGNQPQHF
DNA: TGTGCCAGCAGTCGGGACGGCAATCAGCCCCAGCATTTT
V: TRBV6-6
J: TRBJ1-5
D: -
size: -

CDR3: CAWSPSTALSGANVLTF
DNA: TGTGCCTGGAGTCCCTCTACGGCCCTCTCTGGGGCCAACGTCCTGACTTTC
V: TRBV30
J: TRBJ2-6
D: -
size: -

CDR3: CASSLDPRDTYEQYF
DNA: TGTGCCAGCAGCTTAGATCCCCGGGACACCTACGAGCAGTACTTC
V: TRBV11-1
J: TRBJ2-7
D: -
size: few

CDR3: CASRRVPMSEQYF
DNA: TGTGCCAGTAGGCGGGTACCCATGAGCGAGCAGTACTTC
V: TRBV19
J: TRBJ2-7
D: -
size: few

CDR3: CASSQDSYYNSPLHF
DNA: TGCGCCAGCAGCCAGGACAGTTATTATAATTCACCCCTCCACTTT
V: TRBV5-1
J: TRBJ1-6
D: -
size: -

CDR3: CAGRQGAEAFF
DNA: TGTGCCGGCCGACAGGGAGCTGAAGCTTTCTTT
V: TRBV5-3
J: TRBJ1-1
D: TRBD1
size: -

CDR3: CAIGGTSGDRDTQYF
DNA: TGTGCCATCGGGGGGACTAGCGGGGATCGGGATACGCAGTATTTT
V: TRBV10-3
J: TRBJ2-3
D: TRBD2
size: -

CDR3: CASSQDGDIGNSPLHF
DNA: TGTGCCAGCAGCCAAGATGGAGATATTGGAAATTCACCCCTCCACTTT
V: TRBV4-2
J: TRBJ1-6
D: -
size: -

CDR3: CASSVFQGSGELFF
DNA: TGTGCCAGCAGCGTATTTCAGGGCTCCGGGGAGCTGTTTTTT
V: TRBV7-3
J: TRBJ2-2
D: -
size: -

CDR3: CASGGLAGARDTQYF
DNA: TGTGCCAGCGGCGGGCTAGCGGGGGCCCGAGATACGCAGTATTTT
V: TRBV6-6
J: TRBJ2-3
D: TRBD2
size: -

CDR3: CASSQGRGTMNTEAFF
DNA: TGCGCCAGCAGCCAAGGCAGGGGCACCATGAACACTGAAGCTTTCTTT
V: TRBV4-3
J: TRBJ1-1
D: -
size: -

CDR3: CAIKSTGELFF
DNA: TGTGCCATCAAATCCACCGGGGAGCTGTTTTTT
V: TRBV10-3
J: TRBJ2-2
D: -
size: -

CDR3: CASSSQTSNYEQYF
DNA: TGTGCCAGCAGCTCCCAGACTAGCAACTACGAGCAGTACTTC
V: TRBV5-4
J: TRBJ2-7
D: TRBD2
size: -

CDR3: CASSASSGGRNYGYTF
DNA: TGTGCCAGCAGCGCCTCTAGCGGTGGACGGAACTATGGCTACACCTTC
V: TRBV9
J: TRBJ1-2
D: -
size: once

CDR3: CASSYDLGNTEAFF
DNA: TGTGCCAGCAGTTACGATTTGGGGAACACTGAAGCTTTCTTT
V: TRBV6-6
J: TRBJ1-1
D: -
size: -

CDR3: CASSLQGAPGELFF
DNA: TGTGCCAGCAGCTTACAGGGGGCTCCCGGGGAGCTGTTTTTT
V: TRBV7-6
J: TRBJ2-2
D: TRBD1
size: -

CDR3: CASSQRFPGDYTF
DNA: TGCGCCAGCAGCCAACGGTTTCCGGGAGACTACACCTTC
V: TRBV4-3
J: TRBJ1-2
D: -
size: few

CDR3: CASSLDPTGGMGFMNTEAFF
DNA: TGTGCCAGCAGCTTAGACCCTACTGGGGGGATGGGATTCATGAACACTGAAGCTTTCTTT
V: TRBV11-2
J: TRBJ1-1
D: -
size: -

CDR3: CASSPAPGSSGNTIYF
DNA: TGTGCCAGCAGCCCCGCACCAGGTAGCTCTGGAAACACCATATATTTT
V: TRBV7-2
J: TRBJ1-3
D: -
size: -

CDR3: CASSLGTARSGYTF
DNA: TGTGCCAGCAGCTTGGGGACAGCCCGTTCTGGCTACACCTTC
V: TRBV5-8
J: TRBJ1-2
D: -
size: -

CDR3: CASSGDRTYEQYF
DNA: TGTGCCAGTAGTGGCGACAGGACCTACGAGCAGTACTTC
V: TRBV19
J: TRBJ2-7
D: -
size: -

CDR3: CAWGAPSPMNTEAFF
DNA: TGTGCCTGGGGGGCCCCGTCCCCAATGAACACTGAAGCTTTCTTT
V: TRBV30
J: TRBJ1-1
D: -
size: -

CDR3: CASSLALRDTQYF
DNA: TGTGCCAGCAGCTTAGCGCTAAGGGATACGCAGTATTTT
V: TRBV7-2
J: TRBJ2-3
D: -
size: -